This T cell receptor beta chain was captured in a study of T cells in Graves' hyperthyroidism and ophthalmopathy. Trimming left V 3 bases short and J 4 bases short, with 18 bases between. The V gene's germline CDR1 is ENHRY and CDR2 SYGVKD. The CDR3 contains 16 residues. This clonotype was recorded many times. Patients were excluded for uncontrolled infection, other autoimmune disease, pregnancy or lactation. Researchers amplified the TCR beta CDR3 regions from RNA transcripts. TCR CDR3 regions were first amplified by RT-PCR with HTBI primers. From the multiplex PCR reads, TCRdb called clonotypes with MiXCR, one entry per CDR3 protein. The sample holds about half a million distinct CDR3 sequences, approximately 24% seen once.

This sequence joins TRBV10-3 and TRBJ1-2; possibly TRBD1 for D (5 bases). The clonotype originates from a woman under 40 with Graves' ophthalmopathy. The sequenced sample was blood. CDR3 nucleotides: TGTGCCATCAGTGATTCGGGGCAGGGAGATCGCTATGGCTACACCTTC. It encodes CAISDSGQGDRYGYTF.